The T cell receptor beta chain described here comes from a study of blood T cell repertoires in COVID-19. Germline V CDR1 and CDR2: PRHDT, FYEKMQ (reference sequence). V was clipped by 5 bases and J by 1 base, with 11 bases between them. CDR3 length: 15 amino acids. Generated by immunoSEQ multiplex PCR, the TCRdb table keeps only in-frame clones and is missing some. The sample includes under 55,000 clones, roughly 86% of them seen just once. The source is a man aged 35 to 55 with active COVID-19. The specimen was peripheral blood. The V gene is TRBV13, the J gene TRBJ2-2; no firm D call. CDR3 sequence (DNA): TGTGCCAGCAGCCTCCCAACAGAGAACACCGGGGAGCTGTTTTTT. Protein: CASSLPTENTGELFF.